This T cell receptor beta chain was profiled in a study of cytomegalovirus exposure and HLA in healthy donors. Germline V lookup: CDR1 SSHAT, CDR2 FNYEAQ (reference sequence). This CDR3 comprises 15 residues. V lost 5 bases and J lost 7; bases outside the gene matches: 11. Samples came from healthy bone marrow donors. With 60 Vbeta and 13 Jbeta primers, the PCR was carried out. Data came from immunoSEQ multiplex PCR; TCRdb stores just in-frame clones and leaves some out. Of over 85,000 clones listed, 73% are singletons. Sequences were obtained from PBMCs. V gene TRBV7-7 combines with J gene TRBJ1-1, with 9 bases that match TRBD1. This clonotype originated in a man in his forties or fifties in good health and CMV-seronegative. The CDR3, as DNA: TGTGCCAGCAGCCCTTATCCGGGGACAGGGATTGAAGCTTTCTTT. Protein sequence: CASSPYPGTGIEAFF.